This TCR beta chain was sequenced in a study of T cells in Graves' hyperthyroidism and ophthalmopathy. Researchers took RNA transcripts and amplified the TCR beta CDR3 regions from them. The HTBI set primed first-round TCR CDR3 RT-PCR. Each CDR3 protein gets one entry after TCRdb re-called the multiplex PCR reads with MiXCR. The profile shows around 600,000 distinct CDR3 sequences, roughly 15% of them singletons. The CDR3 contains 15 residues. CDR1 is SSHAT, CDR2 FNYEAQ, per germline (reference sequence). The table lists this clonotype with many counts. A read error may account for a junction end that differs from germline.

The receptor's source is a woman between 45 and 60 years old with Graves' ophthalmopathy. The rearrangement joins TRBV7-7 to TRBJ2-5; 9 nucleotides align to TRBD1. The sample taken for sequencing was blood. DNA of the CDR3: TGTGCTAGCAGCTCGGGACAGGGCAGCCAAGAGACCCAGTACTTC. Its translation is CASSSGQGSQETQYF.